Sequencing of this T cell receptor beta chain was carried out in a study of a mutant IDH1 vaccine in newly diagnosed glioma (dated by TCRdb to about 2021). For the study in its entirety: Across visits V03 through V10, patients got a total of eight vaccinations, given in weeks 1, 3, 5, 7, 11, 15, 19 and 23. Peripheral blood was collected at six visits: V03 (baseline), V05, V07, V10, V12 and V13. Prior to enrollment, patients had been given standard therapy consisting of radiotherapy alone, temozolomide alone, or radiochemotherapy with temozolomide, with the combination given to most patients. Vaccination began 4-6 weeks after radiotherapy alone, or alongside temozolomide cycles in the chemotherapy-containing groups. Longitudinal TCRB deep sequencing was done for fewer than 30 treated patients, wherever samples were available for exploratory analyses. The roughly 32 treated patients were approximately 62% male and roughly 40% female, with a mean age of approximately 40 years. The full study reports these points: According to the authors, sample limitations meant that analyses of patient blood samples could not be reproduced. Availability determined which PBMC samples were chosen for TCRB deep sequencing. Immune responses induced by the vaccine were seen in approximately 92% of patients across multiple MHC alleles. Pseudoprogression appeared unrelated to alterations in the top peripheral T cell clonotypes detected by TCRB sequencing.

Libraries were made using the immunoSEQ multiplex PCR assay. Following the manufacturer's protocol, the hsTCRB Kit was used to amplify rearranged TCR beta chain sequences. Sequencing of TCRB libraries was carried out on an Illumina MiSeq. The published analysis was carried out like this. Demultiplexing, trimming and gene mapping were performed with the kit vendor's proprietary platform. Drawn from immuneACCESS, this table holds only the in-frame rearrangements with V and J called that TCRdb kept. Clones are partly lost; checked studies trace under half to an unresolved V gene and leave the rest unexplained. The D gene and trimming were derived from the DNA, and the V and J assignments and clone size from that table. The sample data list tens of thousands of clones, and about 90% of these were observed just once. The ten largest make up about 3.1% of the sample. Comment on this clone: This clone's antigen is unknown. No quality values exist for individual bases; no much larger clone is one base distant.

The germline V gene encodes CDR1 LNHDA and CDR2 SQIVND (reference sequence). The CDR3 holds 17 amino acids from the cysteine to the phenylalanine. The read is trimmed to its CDR3 DNA, 51 bases read in frame from base 1. V and J are truncated by 4 bases and 5 bases respectively, leaving an intervening sequence of 21 bases. What the time point label conveys for this sample: week 5, during vaccination. Every vaccine dose consisted of 300 ug of a 20-mer mutant IDH1 peptide in Montanide, administered subcutaneously together with topical imiquimod. Newly diagnosed WHO grade 3 or 4 IDH1-mutant astrocytomas showing loss of nuclear ATRX were present in the donors. The samples were drawn from NOA16, a multicentre, single-arm, open-label phase I trial in Germany that tested a mutant IDH1 peptide vaccine in humans for the first time. Genomic DNA for TCRB sequencing was isolated from EDTA blood with the DNeasy Blood and Tissue Kit.

This material consisted of peripheral blood mononuclear cells (PBMCs), taken from a glioma patient whose treatment included an IDH1 peptide vaccine. The rearranged chain carries TRBV19 and TRBJ2-1; matching of 6 bases hints at TRBD1 as the D gene. This TCR came from a woman aged 40 to 50 with glioma. Some clones in this sample may be carry-over from other donors' samples. The CDR3 protein sequence reads: CASSTPGWGRVNNEQFF. The nucleotide sequence is given as TGTGCCAGTAGTACGCCCGGGTGGGGGCGCGTAAACAATGAGCAGTTCTTC.